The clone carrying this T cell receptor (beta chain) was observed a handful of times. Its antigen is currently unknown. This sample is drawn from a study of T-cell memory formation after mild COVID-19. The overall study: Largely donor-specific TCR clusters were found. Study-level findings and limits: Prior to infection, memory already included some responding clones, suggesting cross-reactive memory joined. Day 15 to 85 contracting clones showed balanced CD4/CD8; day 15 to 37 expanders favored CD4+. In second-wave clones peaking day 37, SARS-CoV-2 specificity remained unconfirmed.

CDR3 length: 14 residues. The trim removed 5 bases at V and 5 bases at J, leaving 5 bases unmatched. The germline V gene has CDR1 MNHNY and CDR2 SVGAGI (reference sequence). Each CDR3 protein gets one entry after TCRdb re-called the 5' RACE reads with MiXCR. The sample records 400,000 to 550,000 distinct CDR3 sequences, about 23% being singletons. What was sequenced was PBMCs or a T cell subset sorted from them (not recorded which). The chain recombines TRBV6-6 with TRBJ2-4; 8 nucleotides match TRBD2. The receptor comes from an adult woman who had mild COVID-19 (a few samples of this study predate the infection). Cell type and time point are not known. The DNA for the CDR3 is TGTGCCAGCAGTCAACTAGCGGTGCAAAACATTCAGTACTTC. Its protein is CASSQLAVQNIQYF.